This TCR beta chain came from a study of blood T cell repertoires in COVID-19 (dated by TCRdb to 2018 to 2020). About the full investigation: Samples covering the acute and convalescent phases of COVID-19 were provided by collaborators in the United States, Italy and Spain. HLA class I and class II types, where available, came from metadata supplied by the sample provider rather than from assay-based typing. The dataset comprised deeply sampled blood TCRbeta repertoires from subjects exposed to, actively infected with, or recovered from COVID-19. The samples were drawn from two sources: the first 160 participants of the ongoing ImmuneRACE study, and 1,000 to 1,500 subjects contributed by 6 global collaborators. A freely available public database, intended as a resource for researchers studying the immune response to SARS-CoV-2, is where the repertoires were released. The sample metadata nearly always contained a de-identified subject ID, COVID-19 status, age in years and sex. The material from the prospective study consisted of cDNA or gDNA derived from T cells, B-cell-depleted T cells, or PBMCs. The paper's findings and limits, for the study overall: The amount of clinical and demographic metadata varied by source and participant and was provided uncurated.

The CDR3 sequence holds 15 residues, the cysteine and phenylalanine included. The retained sequence is limited to the CDR3, 45 bases, with the frame set at the first base. The junction shows trimming of 3 bases on V and 0 bases on J, plus 11 bases between the germline ends. Sequences SNHLY (CDR1) and FYNNEI (CDR2) are obtained from the germline V gene. A remark on this clone: No antigen is known for it. Base qualities are not recorded, but no much larger clone differs from it by a single base.

At one collaborating source in Seattle, patients were enrolled during active infection and were followed longitudinally through the course of disease. The collaborating institutions used their own protocols to collect whole blood in K2EDTA tubes. Collaborator samples were shipped for TCRbeta analysis as frozen whole blood, isolated PBMCs, or DNA extracted from either sample type. TCRbeta CDR3 regions were amplified from genomic DNA using the immunoSEQ Assay, a bias-controlled multiplex PCR. On the study's bioinformatics: The number of nucleated cells in each sample was estimated by amplification of reference gene primers within the assay. Sequence reads were collapsed and filtered to measure the absolute abundance of every unique TCRbeta CDR3 rearrangement. Productive Simpson clonality was computed per sample as the square root of Simpson's diversity index over productive rearrangements. TCRdb limited this immuneACCESS table to in-frame rearrangements with V and J called. A share of clones is missing; checked studies link under half to unresolved V genes, and the rest is unexplained. The V and J calls and clone size come from that table; D and trimming were worked out from the DNA. For this sample the table gives fewer than 30,000 clones, of which approximately 85% were detected only once. The top ten hold more than 25% of the sample.

Sequenced sample: peripheral blood. The TCR was taken from a woman of 80 years or more with COVID-19, enrolled during active disease. This sequence uses TRBV2 and TRBJ1-2; possibly the D gene is TRBD1, per 6 matching bases. The CDR3 corresponds to CASSEGGTTNYGYTF. In nucleotide form, the sequence is TGTGCCAGCAGTGAGGGGGGGACAACTAACTATGGCTACACCTTC.